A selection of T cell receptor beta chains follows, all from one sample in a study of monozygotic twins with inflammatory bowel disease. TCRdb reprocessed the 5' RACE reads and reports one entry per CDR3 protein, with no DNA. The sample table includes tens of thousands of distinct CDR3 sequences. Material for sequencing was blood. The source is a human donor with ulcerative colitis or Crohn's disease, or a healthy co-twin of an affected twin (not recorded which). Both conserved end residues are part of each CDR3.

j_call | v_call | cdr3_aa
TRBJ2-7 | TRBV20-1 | CSARAQRTATYEQYF
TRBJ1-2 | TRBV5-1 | CASTLGTLGNYGYTF
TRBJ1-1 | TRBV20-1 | CSARMQGNTEAFF
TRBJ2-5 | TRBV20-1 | CSANRGSETQYF
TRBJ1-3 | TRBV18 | CASSPRQQHSGNTIYF
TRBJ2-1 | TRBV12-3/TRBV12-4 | CAITNYNEQFF
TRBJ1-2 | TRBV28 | CASREGSGPIGYTF
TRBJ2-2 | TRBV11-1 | CASSLPHTGPKRTGELFF
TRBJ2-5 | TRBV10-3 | CAISGDRDGETQYF
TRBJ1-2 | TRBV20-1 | CSVGGRGPYGYTF
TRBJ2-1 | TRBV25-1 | CASSEYFLTGQVNNEQFF